This paragraph covers one TCR beta chain sequence. Its target is not known. The data derive from a study of shared clonotypes between healthy human individuals. Study background: Each donor's CD8 memory used one plate, CD8 naive two, each CD4 subset three.

Study-wide results and caveats: Donor scarcity curtailed the genetic and exposure-history diversity represented herein.

Deep-level running was used for the assay. Authors' data handling: Junction-only sequences produced by ImmunoSEQ had no quality scores, so filtering differed. This table comes from immunoSEQ multiplex PCR, and its TCRdb copy is limited to in-frame clones, with some not included. That table supplies the V and J calls and clone size; D and trimming were determined from the DNA. The sample records over a million clones, approximately 78% being singletons. The source material was memory CD4+ T cells from PBMCs. The sample's subset: CD45RA-negative fraction. The origin of this receptor is a man between 18 and 35 years old in good health. Some clones in this sample may be carry-over from other donors' samples.

The CDR3 DNA reads TGTGCCAGCTCACCAATGGGCGGCGAGCAGTACTTC. It is translated as CASSPMGGEQYF. The chain joins TRBV18 to TRBJ2-7; D remains ambiguous. CDR3 size: 12 residues. From germline, CDR1 is KGHSH and CDR2 LQKENI. V was pared by 2 bases and J by 6 bases, with 8 bases between.